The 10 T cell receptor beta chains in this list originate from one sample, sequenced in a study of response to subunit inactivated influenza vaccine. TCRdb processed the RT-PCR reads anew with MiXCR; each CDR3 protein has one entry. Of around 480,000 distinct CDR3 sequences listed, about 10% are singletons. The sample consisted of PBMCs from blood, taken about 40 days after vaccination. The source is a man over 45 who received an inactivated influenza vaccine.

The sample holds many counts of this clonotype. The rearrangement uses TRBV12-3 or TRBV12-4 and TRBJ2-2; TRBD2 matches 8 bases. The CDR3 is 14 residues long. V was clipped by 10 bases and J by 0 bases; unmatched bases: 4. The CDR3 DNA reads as TGTGCCATCGGGGGGGGGACGAACACCGGGGAGCTGTTTTTT. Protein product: CAIGGGTNTGELFF.

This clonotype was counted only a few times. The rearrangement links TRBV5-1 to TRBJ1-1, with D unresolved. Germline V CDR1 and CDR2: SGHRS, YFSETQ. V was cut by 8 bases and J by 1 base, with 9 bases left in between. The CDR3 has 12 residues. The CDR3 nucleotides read TGCGCCAGTGGGGTGGGGAACACTGAAGCTTTCTTT. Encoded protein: CASGVGNTEAFF.

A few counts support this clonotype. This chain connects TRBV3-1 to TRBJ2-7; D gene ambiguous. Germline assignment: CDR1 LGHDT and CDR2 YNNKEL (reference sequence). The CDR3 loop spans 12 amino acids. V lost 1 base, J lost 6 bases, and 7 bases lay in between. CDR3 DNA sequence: TGTGCCAGCAGCCAAGGAGTAGTCGAGCAGTACTTC. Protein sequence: CASSQGVVEQYF.

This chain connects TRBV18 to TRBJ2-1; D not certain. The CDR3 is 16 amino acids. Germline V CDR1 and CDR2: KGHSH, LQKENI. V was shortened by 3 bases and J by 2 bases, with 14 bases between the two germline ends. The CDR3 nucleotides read TGTGCCAGCTCACCCCAATTAATAAACACCTACAATGAGCAGTTCTTC. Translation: CASSPQLINTYNEQFF.

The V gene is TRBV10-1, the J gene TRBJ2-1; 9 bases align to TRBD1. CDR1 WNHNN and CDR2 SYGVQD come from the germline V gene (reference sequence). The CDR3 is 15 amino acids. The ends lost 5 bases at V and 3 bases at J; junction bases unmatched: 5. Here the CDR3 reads CASSPGQGNYNEQFF. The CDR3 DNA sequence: TGCGCCAGCAGTCCGGGACAGGGAAACTACAATGAGCAGTTCTTC.

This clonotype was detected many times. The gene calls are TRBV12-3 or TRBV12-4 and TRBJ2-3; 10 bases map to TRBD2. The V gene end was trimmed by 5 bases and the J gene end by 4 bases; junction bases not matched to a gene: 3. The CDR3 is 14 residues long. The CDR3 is CASSKRGGPDTQYF. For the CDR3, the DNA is TGTGCCAGCAGTAAGCGGGGGGGCCCAGATACGCAGTATTTT.

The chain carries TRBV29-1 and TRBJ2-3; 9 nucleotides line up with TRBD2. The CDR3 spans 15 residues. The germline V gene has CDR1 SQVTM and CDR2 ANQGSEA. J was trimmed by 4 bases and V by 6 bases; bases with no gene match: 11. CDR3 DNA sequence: TGCAGCGTCCCCTTTGGTAGCGGGAGCGCAGATACGCAGTATTTT. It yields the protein CSVPFGSGSADTQYF.

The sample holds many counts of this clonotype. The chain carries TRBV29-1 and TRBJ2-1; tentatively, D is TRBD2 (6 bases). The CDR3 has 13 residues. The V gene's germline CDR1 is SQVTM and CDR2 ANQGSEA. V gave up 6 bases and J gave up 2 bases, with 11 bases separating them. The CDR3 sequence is CSVSSGAYNEQFF. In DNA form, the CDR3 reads TGCAGCGTCAGTTCGGGAGCCTACAATGAGCAGTTCTTC.

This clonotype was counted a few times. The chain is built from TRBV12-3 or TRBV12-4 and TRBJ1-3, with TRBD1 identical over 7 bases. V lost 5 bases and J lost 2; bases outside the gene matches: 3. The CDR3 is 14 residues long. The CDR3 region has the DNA TGTGCCAGCAGTCCGACAGGGACTGGAAACACCATATATTTT. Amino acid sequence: CASSPTGTGNTIYF.

CDR3 in amino acids: CASSDLAQETQYF. CDR3 DNA sequence: TGCGCCAGCAGTGACCTTGCACAAGAGACCCAGTACTTC. The V call is TRBV10-1, the J call TRBJ2-5; D call uncertain. The germline CDR1 and CDR2 sequences are WNHNN and SYGVQD (reference sequence). The CDR3 runs 13 residues. V was pared by 3 bases and J by 2 bases, with 7 bases between.